The 23 T cell receptor beta chains below were found in one sample sequenced in a study of shared clonotypes between healthy human individuals. The table came from immunoSEQ multiplex PCR; TCRdb's copy has only in-frame clones and leaves some out. The sample yields some 1 million clones, about 80% seen once. Source material: memory CD4+ T cells sorted from blood. Documented subset: CD45RA-negative fraction. The receptors stem from a man aged 18 to 29 in good health.

For this clone: A much larger clone is a single base away; this may be a read error. The chain is built from TRBV7-8 and TRBJ1-3; D gene unclear. Germline CDR1 and CDR2: SGHVS and FQNEAQ. CDR3 length equals 14 residues. With 1 base removed from V and 2 bases from J, the gap between germline ends came to 6 bases. DNA for the CDR3: TGTGCCAGCAGCTTAGTAGAGACTGGAAACACCATATATTTT. This translates into CASSLVETGNTIYF.

The CDR3 DNA follows: TGTGCCTGGAGTGTAGGAAATGGAGAGACCCAGTACTTC. It is translated as CAWSVGNGETQYF. This chain uses TRBV30 with TRBJ2-5; D gene unclear. The germline CDR1 and CDR2 sequences are GTSNPN and SVGIG (reference sequence). With 0 bases removed from V and 4 bases from J, the gap between germline ends came to 9 bases. CDR3 length: 13 amino acids. The whole variable domain, filled in from reference TRBV30 and TRBJ2-5, reads SQTIHQWPATLVQPVGSPLSLECTVEGTSNPNLYWYRQAAGRGLQLLFYSVGIGQISSEVPQNLSASRPQDRQFILSSKKLLLSDSGFYLCAWSVGNGETQYFGPGTRLLVL.

This clone was observed a single time. V is TRBV10-2 and J is TRBJ2-1; D gene uncertain. The length of the CDR3 is 12 residues. Per germline, CDR1 WSHSY and CDR2 SAAADI. Trimming left V 6 bases short and J 6 bases short, with 9 bases between. CDR3 in DNA: TGCGCCAGCAGATTGGACCGCAATGAGCAGTTCTTC. Its translation: CASRLDRNEQFF.

V and J are TRBV6-5 and TRBJ2-7; 7 bases are a match to TRBD1. The CDR3 has 15 residues. Germline values: CDR1 MNHEY, CDR2 SVGAGI. Germline trimming cut 2 bases from V and 5 bases from J; bases unmatched to any gene: 9. For the CDR3, the DNA is TGTGCCAGCAGTTACGGTTGGACAGGATATCACGAGCAGTACTTC. It specifies CASSYGWTGYHEQYF.

Ten or more counts support this clone. The chain combines TRBV13 with TRBJ2-5, with D perhaps TRBD1 (5 bases). Per germline, CDR1 PRHDT and CDR2 FYEKMQ (reference sequence). This CDR3 has 15 amino acids. The V end lost 1 base, the J end lost 5 bases, and 14 bases lay between the germline ends. The CDR3 coding sequence is TGTGCCAGCAGCTTAGATCAGAAGCCAGGGGAGACCCAGTACTTC. Protein product: CASSLDQKPGETQYF.

This sequence joins TRBV5-1 and TRBJ2-2; 8 bases fit TRBD1. The ends lost 4 bases at V and 2 bases at J; junction bases unmatched: 7. Germline V CDR1 and CDR2: SGHRS, YFSETQ. This CDR3 has 16 amino acids. In DNA, the CDR3 is TGCGCCAGCAGCCCGACAGGGGACACAAACACCGGGGAGCTGTTTTTT. This sequence encodes CASSPTGDTNTGELFF.

This clone has only one observation. The chain recombines TRBV11-2 with TRBJ2-7, with 8 bases lining up with TRBD2. The V gene end was trimmed by 6 bases and the J gene end by 3 bases; junction bases not matched to a gene: 7. In germline, CDR1 is SGHAT, CDR2 FQNNGV. This CDR3 region has 14 residues. In DNA, the CDR3 is TGTGCCAGCAGTTCGAGCGGGAGACTCTACGAGCAGTACTTC. Translating gives CASSSSGRLYEQYF.

The CDR3 loop reads CASSRIQGANGYTF. Here the CDR3 DNA reads TGTGCCAGCAGCCGCATACAGGGGGCCAATGGCTACACCTTC. The chain recombines TRBV2 with TRBJ1-2, with TRBD1 identical over 9 bases. The CDR3 sequence is 14 residues long. The trim removed 6 bases at V and 6 bases at J, leaving 8 bases unmatched. Germline CDR1 is SNHLY and CDR2 is FYNNEI.

This chain joins TRBV2 and TRBJ1-1; perhaps TRBD1 as D (5 bases). V was trimmed by 1 base and J by 1 base, leaving 7 bases between them. The germline V gene has CDR1 SNHLY and CDR2 FYNNEI. The CDR3 is 14 residues long. CDR3: CASSEEGKNTEAFF. CDR3 bases: TGTGCCAGCAGTGAAGAGGGGAAGAACACTGAAGCTTTCTTT.

The V gene is TRBV9, the J gene TRBJ2-5; D not certain. Germline V lookup: CDR1 SGDLS, CDR2 YYNGEE. Trimming shortened V by 3 bases and J by 3 bases, and 6 bases separated the two germline ends. This CDR3 region has 12 residues. The CDR3 loop reads CASSDMEETQYF. The CDR3 DNA reads as TGTGCCAGCAGCGACATGGAAGAGACCCAGTACTTC. Looking up the rest from reference TRBV9 and TRBJ2-5 gives the full variable domain: DSGVTQTPKHLITATGQRVTLRCSPRSGDLSVYWYQQSLDQGLQFLIQYYNGEERAKGNILERFSAQQFPDLHSELNLSSLELGDSALYFCASSDMEETQYFGPGTRLLVL.

This clone is a singleton in its sample. The V call is TRBV11-1, the J call TRBJ2-5, with D perhaps given as TRBD1 or TRBD2 (5 bases each). The CDR3 contains 14 residues. Per germline, CDR1 SGHAT and CDR2 FQDESV (reference sequence). Trimming left V 5 bases short and J 5 bases short, with 15 bases between. Here the CDR3 DNA reads TGTGCCAGCAGCCCGCGGACCTGGGGGGAGACCCAGTACTTC. The encoded protein is CASSPRTWGETQYF. The variable domain in full, completed from reference TRBV11-1 and TRBJ2-5, reads EAEVAQSPRYKITEKSQAVAFWCDPISGHATLYWYRQILGQGPELLVQFQDESVVDDSQLPKDRFSAERLKGVDSTLKIQPAELGDSAMYLCASSPRTWGETQYFGPGTRLLVL.

The chain has TRBV10-3 and TRBJ1-5, with D possibly matching TRBD1 (6 bases). The germline V and J ends were trimmed by 2 bases and 7 bases, with 9 bases remaining between them. Germline values: CDR1 ENHRY, CDR2 SYGVKD. The CDR3 totals 13 residues. The CDR3: CAISETGNQPQHF. CDR3 DNA: TGTGCCATCAGTGAGACAGGGAACCAGCCCCAGCATTTT.

The genes are TRBV7-9 and TRBJ1-1; D is uncertain. V lost 2 bases, J lost 8 bases, and 15 bases lay in between. Per germline, CDR1 SEHNR and CDR2 FQNEAQ (reference sequence). This CDR3 contains 14 residues. CDR3 amino acids: CASSLSLTQEEAFF. The CDR3 DNA sequence: TGTGCCAGCAGCTTAAGCCTAACTCAAGAGGAAGCTTTCTTT.

Regarding this clone: At one end the junction does not follow the germline gene, possibly because of a read error. The chain has TRBV10-1 and TRBJ2-1; D may be TRBD2 (6 bases). This CDR3 contains 13 residues. CDR1 WNHNN and CDR2 SYGVQD come from the germline V gene (reference sequence). For the CDR3, the DNA is TGCGCCAGCAGTGACACCCCCGGGACTCCTTTAATCTTC. Encoded protein: CASSDTPGTPLIF.

V usage is TRBV10-3 and J usage is TRBJ2-3; TRBD2 matches at 8 bases. With V trimmed by 8 bases and J by 3 bases, 10 bases remained unmatched. The CDR3 length is 15 residues. CDR1 is ENHRY and CDR2 is SYGVKD in the germline V gene. The CDR3 loop reads CAISPQRGMTDTQYF. DNA of the CDR3: TGTGCCATCTCCCCCCAGCGGGGGATGACAGATACGCAGTATTTT.

This chain uses TRBV19 with TRBJ1-5; no clear D gene. CDR1 and CDR2 (germline): LNHDA, SQIVND (reference sequence). CDR3 size: 15 residues. V dropped 0 bases and J dropped 6 bases, with 12 bases sitting between them. This CDR3 is CASSIEKSEGQPQHF. Written as DNA, the CDR3 is TGTGCCAGTAGTATAGAAAAGTCAGAGGGTCAGCCCCAGCATTTT.

This rearrangement joins TRBV13 to TRBJ1-2, with 7 bases matching TRBD1. V was clipped by 3 bases and J by 5 bases; unmatched bases: 9. Per germline, CDR1 PRHDT and CDR2 FYEKMQ (reference sequence). This CDR3 spans 15 amino acids. CDR3 DNA: TGTGCCAGCAGCTTGGGGAACAGGGGAGGGTATGGCTACACCTTC. Residues: CASSLGNRGGYGYTF.

This chain joins TRBV5-4 and TRBJ1-1, with 7 bases that match TRBD1. The CDR3 runs to 15 residues. Germline V lookup: CDR1 SGHNT, CDR2 YYREEE (reference sequence). V shed 0 bases, J shed 7 bases, and the junction held 9 bases outside the gene matches. The CDR3 protein is CASSLGPRQGVEAFF. The CDR3 DNA sequence: TGTGCCAGCAGCTTGGGACCACGGCAGGGGGTTGAAGCTTTCTTT. Full variable domain (missing parts from reference TRBV5-4 and TRBJ1-1): ETGVTQSPTHLIKTRGQQVTLRCSSQSGHNTVSWYQQALGQGPQFIFQYYREEENGRGNFPPRFSGLQFPNYSSELNVNALELDDSALYLCASSLGPRQGVEAFFGQGTRLTVV.

This chain connects TRBV28 to TRBJ2-5, with D possibly being TRBD1 (6 bases). The CDR3 runs to 14 residues. The V gene lost 5 bases and the J gene lost 4 bases, with 14 bases spanning the gap. From germline, CDR1 is MDHEN and CDR2 SYDVKM. The CDR3 nucleotides are TGTGCCAGCAGTGGGCAGGGGCCCCCAGAGACCCAGTACTTC. Protein product: CASSGQGPPETQYF.

V gene TRBV6-1 combines with J gene TRBJ2-2, with D possibly TRBD2 on 5 matching bases. CDR3 size: 13 residues. Deletions cut 6 bases from V and 5 bases from J, with 10 bases between. Germline V gene lookup returns CDR1 MNHNS and CDR2 SASEGT. The CDR3 sequence: CASRRVGTGELFF. Written as DNA, the CDR3 is TGTGCCAGCAGGCGGGTGGGGACCGGGGAGCTGTTTTTT.

The chain links TRBV25-1 to TRBJ2-1; 8 positions agree with TRBD1. V gave up 6 bases and J gave up 8 bases; unmatched junction bases: 12. The CDR3 is 15 amino acids. The germline V gene has CDR1 MGHDK and CDR2 SYGVNS. The CDR3 DNA reads TGTGCCAGCAGCCGATCGGGACAGGTCTTCGATGAGCAGTTCTTC. As protein: CASSRSGQVFDEQFF. The full variable domain, with the rest looked up from reference TRBV25-1 and TRBJ2-1, is EADIYQTPRYLVIGTGKKITLECSQTMGHDKMYWYQQDPGMELHLIHYSYGVNSTEKGDLSSESTVSRIRTEHFPLTLESARPSHTSQYLCASSRSGQVFDEQFFGPGTRLTVL.

This chain connects TRBV7-2 to TRBJ2-3, with unresolved D. Between the trimmed V and J ends, which lost 5 bases and 2 bases, there was a span of 11 bases. From germline, CDR1 is SGHTA and CDR2 FQGNSA. The length of the CDR3 is 14 residues. The CDR3 bases are TGTGCCAGCAGCCCAACTTGGGTCACAGATACGCAGTATTTT. Translated, it gives CASSPTWVTDTQYF. Variable domain in full (rest from reference TRBV7-2 and TRBJ2-3): GAGVSQSPSNKVTEKGKDVELRCDPISGHTALYWYRQSLGQGLEFLIYFQGNSAPDKSGLPSDRFSAERTGGSVSTLTIQRTQQEDSAVYLCASSPTWVTDTQYFGPGTRLTVL.

There are many counts of this clone. V usage is TRBV27 and J usage is TRBJ2-7; TRBD1 might be the D (6 bases). The V end lost 4 bases, the J end lost 2 bases, and 12 bases lay between the germline ends. This CDR3 contains 14 residues. Germline CDR1 MNHEY, CDR2 SMNVEV (reference sequence). CDR3 amino acids: CASSSGQYTYEQYF. The CDR3 DNA follows: TGTGCCAGCAGTTCCGGACAGTACACCTACGAGCAGTACTTC.